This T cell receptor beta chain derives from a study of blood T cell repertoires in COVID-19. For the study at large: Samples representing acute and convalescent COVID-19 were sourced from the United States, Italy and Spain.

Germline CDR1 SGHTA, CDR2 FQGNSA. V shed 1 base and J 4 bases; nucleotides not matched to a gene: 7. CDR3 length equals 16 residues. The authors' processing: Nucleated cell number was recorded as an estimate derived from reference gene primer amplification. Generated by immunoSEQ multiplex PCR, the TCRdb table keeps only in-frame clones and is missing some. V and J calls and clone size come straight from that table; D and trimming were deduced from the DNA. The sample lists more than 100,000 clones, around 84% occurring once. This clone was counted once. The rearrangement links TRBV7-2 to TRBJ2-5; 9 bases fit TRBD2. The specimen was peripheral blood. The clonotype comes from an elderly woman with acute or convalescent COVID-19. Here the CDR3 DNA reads TGTGCCAGCAGCTTAGGAGGCGGGGGGGCCGGAGAGACCCAGTACTTC. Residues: CASSLGGGGAGETQYF.